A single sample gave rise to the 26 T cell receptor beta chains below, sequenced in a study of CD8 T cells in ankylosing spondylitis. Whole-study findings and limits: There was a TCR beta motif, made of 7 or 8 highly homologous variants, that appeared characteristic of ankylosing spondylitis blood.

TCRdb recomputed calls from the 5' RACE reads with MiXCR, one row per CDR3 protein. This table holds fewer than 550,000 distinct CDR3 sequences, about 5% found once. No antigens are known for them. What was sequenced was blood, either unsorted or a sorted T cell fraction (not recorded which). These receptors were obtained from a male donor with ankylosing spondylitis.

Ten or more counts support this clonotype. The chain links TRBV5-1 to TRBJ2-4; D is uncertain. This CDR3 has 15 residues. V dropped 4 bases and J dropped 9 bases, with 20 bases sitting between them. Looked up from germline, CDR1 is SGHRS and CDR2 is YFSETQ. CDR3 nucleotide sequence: TGCGCCAGCAGCAGCTCCGGTCCTAATAGTGGCATTCAGTACTTC. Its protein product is CASSSSGPNSGIQYF.

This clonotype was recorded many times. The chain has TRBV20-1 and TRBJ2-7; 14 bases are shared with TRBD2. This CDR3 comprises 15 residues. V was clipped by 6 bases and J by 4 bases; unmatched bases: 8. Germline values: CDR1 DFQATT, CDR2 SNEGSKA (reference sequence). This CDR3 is CSAPGTSGGIYEQYF. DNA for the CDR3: TGCAGTGCGCCAGGGACTAGCGGGGGTATTTACGAGCAGTACTTC.

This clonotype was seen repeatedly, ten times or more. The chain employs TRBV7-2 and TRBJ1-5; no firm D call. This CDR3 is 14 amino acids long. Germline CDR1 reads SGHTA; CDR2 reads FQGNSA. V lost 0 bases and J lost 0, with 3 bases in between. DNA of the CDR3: TGTGCCAGCAGCTTAGCCCCTAGCAATCAGCCCCAGCATTTT. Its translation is CASSLAPSNQPQHF.

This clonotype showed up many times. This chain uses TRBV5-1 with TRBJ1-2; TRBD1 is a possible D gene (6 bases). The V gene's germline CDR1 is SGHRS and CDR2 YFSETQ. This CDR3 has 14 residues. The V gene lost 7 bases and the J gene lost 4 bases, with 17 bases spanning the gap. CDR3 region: CASRHARGAYGYTF. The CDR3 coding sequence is TGCGCCAGCCGCCATGCCAGGGGTGCCTATGGCTACACCTTC.

DNA of the CDR3: TGCGCCAGCAGCTTACAGGGGTACGGCACAGATACGCAGTATTTT. Its protein product is CASSLQGYGTDTQYF. This chain connects TRBV5-1 to TRBJ2-3; 7 nucleotides match TRBD1. The V gene's germline CDR1 is SGHRS and CDR2 YFSETQ. The CDR3 runs 15 residues. The junction had 4 bases not matched to a gene; V was cut back by 2 bases and J by 1 base.

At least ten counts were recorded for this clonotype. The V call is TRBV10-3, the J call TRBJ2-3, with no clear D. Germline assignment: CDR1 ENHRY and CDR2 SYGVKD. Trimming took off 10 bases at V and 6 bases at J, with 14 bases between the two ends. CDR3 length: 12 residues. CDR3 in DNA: TGTGCCACGCTAATGTCGGGCGATACGCAGTATTTT. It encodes CATLMSGDTQYF.

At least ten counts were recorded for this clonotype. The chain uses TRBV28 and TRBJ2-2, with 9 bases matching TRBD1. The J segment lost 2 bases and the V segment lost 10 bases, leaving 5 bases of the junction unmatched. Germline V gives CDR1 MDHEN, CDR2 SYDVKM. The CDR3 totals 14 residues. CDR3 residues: CATATGGNTGELFF. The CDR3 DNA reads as TGTGCCACCGCGACAGGGGGTAACACCGGGGAGCTGTTTTTT.

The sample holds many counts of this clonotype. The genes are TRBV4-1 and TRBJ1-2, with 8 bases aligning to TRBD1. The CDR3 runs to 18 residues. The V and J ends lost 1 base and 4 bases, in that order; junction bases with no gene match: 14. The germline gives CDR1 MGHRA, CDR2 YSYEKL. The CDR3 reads CASSQGGRGPSEIYGYTF. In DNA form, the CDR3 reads TGCGCCAGCAGCCAAGGCGGCAGGGGGCCCTCTGAGATCTATGGCTACACCTTC.

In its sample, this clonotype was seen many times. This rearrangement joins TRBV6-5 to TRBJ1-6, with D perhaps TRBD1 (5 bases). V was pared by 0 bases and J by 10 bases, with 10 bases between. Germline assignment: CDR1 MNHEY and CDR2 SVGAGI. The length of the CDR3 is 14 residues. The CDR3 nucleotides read TGTGCCAGCAGTTACTCGGCTAGGGGATCACCCCTCCACTTT. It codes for CASSYSARGSPLHF.

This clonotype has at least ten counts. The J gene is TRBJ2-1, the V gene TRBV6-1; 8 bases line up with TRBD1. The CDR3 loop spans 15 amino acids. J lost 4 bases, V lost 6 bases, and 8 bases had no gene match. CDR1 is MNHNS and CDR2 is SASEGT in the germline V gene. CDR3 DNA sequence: TGTGCCAGCAGACCCGGACAGGGACGGTACAATGAGCAGTTCTTC. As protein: CASRPGQGRYNEQFF.

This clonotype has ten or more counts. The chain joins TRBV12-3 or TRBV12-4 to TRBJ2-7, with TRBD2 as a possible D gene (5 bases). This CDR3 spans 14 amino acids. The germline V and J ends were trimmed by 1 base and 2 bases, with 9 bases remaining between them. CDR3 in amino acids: CASSLERITYEQYF. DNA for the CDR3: TGTGCCAGCAGTTTAGAGCGGATTACCTACGAGCAGTACTTC.

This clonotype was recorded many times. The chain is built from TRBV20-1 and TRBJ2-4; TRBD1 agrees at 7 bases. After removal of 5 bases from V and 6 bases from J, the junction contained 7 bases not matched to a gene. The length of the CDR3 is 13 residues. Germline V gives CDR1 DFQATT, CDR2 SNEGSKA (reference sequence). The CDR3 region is CSAPDRVRNIQYF. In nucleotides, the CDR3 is TGCAGTGCTCCTGACAGGGTGAGAAACATTCAGTACTTC.

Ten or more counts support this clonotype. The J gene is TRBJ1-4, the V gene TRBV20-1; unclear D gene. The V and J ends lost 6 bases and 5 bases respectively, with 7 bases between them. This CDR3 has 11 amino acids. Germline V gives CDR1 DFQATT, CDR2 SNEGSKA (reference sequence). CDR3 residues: CSALQNEKLFF. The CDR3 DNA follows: TGCAGTGCATTGCAAAATGAAAAACTGTTTTTT.

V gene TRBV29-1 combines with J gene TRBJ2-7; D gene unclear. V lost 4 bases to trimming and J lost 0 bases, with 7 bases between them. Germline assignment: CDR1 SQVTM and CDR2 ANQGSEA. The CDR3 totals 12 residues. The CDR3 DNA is TGCAGCGTTGGCCGCAACTCCTACGAGCAGTACTTC. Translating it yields CSVGRNSYEQYF.

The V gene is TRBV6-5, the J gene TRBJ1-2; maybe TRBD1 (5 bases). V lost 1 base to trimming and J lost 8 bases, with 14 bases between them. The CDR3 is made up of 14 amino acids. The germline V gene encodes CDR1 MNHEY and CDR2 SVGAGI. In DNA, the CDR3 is TGTGCCAGCAGTTACTTGAACCAGGGTAACGGCTACACCTTC. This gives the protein CASSYLNQGNGYTF.

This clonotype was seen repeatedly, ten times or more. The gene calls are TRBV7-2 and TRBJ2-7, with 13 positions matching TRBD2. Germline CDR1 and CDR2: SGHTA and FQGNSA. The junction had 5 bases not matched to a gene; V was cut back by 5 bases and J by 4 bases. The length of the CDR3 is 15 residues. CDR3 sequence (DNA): TGTGCCAGCAGCATTAGGACTAGCGGGAGTTACGAGCAGTACTTC. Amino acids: CASSIRTSGSYEQYF.

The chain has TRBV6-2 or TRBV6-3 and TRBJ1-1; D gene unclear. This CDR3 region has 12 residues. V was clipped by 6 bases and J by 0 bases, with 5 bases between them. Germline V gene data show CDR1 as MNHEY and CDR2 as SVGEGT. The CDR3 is CASRVLNTEAFF. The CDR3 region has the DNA TGTGCCAGCAGGGTCTTGAACACTGAAGCTTTCTTT.

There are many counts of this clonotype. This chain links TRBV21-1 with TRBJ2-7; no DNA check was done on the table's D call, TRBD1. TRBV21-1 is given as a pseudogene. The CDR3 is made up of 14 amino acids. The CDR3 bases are TGTGCCAGCAGCGGGAAACAGGGGACCTACGAGCAGTACTTC. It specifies CASSGKQGTYEQYF.

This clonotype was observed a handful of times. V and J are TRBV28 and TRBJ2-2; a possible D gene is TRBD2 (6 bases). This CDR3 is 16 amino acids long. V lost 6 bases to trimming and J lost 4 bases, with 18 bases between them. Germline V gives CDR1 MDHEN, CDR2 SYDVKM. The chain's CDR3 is CASSPGVNRATGELFF. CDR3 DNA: TGTGCCAGCAGCCCGGGGGTAAACAGAGCCACCGGGGAGCTGTTTTTT.

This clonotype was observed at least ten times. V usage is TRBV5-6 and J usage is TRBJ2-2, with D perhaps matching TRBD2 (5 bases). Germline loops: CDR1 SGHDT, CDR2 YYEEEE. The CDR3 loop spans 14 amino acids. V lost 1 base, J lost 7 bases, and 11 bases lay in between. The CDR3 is CASSLIGGNGELFF. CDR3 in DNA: TGTGCCAGCAGCTTGATCGGAGGTAACGGGGAGCTGTTTTTT.

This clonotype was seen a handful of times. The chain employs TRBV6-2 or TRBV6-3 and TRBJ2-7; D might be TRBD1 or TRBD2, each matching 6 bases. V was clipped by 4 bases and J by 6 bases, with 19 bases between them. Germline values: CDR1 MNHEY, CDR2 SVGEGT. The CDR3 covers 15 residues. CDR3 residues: CASSFNSWGAAEQYF. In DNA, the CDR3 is TGTGCCAGCAGTTTCAACTCATGGGGGGCGGCCGAGCAGTACTTC.

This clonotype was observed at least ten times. The CDR3, as DNA: TGCGCCAGCGGTCATCGGGCTAGCGGGGCCTCTGAGACCCAGTACTTC. Protein: CASGHRASGASETQYF. The chain carries TRBV5-1 and TRBJ2-5, with TRBD2 matching over 9 bases. CDR3 length equals 16 residues. Germline V gene data show CDR1 as SGHRS and CDR2 as YFSETQ. V lost 7 bases and J lost 5; bases outside the gene matches: 15.

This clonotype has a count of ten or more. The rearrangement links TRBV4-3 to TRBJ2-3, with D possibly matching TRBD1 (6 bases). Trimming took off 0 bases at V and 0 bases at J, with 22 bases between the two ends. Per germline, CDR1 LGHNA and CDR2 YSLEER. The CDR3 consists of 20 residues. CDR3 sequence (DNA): TGCGCCAGCAGCCAAGATGCATCCAGGGACACCCTGATGAGCACAGATACGCAGTATTTT. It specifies CASSQDASRDTLMSTDTQYF.

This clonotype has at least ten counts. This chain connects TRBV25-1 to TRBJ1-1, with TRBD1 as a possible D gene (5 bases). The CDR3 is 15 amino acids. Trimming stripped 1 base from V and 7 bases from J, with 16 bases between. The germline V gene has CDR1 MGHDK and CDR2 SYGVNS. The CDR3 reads CASSESNWGVSEAFF. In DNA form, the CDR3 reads TGTGCCAGCAGTGAATCTAACTGGGGGGTTAGTGAAGCTTTCTTT.

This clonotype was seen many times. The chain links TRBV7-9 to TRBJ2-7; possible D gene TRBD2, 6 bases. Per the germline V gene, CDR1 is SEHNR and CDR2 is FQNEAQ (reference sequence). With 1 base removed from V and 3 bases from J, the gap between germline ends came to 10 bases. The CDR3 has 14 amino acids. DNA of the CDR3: TGTGCCAGCAGCTTAGTCGGGGGATTCTACGAGCAGTACTTC. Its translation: CASSLVGGFYEQYF.

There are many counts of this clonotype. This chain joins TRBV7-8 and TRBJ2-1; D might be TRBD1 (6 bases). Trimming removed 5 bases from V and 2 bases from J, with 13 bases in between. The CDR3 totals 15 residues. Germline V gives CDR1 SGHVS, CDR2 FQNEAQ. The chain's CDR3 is CASSTQGIAYNEQFF. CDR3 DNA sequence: TGTGCCAGCAGCACCCAGGGGATAGCCTACAATGAGCAGTTCTTC.